The 18 T cell receptor beta chains listed next were all sequenced from one sample in a study of immune evolution from preneoplasia to lung adenocarcinoma (dated by TCRdb to 2020 to 2023). Library preparation employed the immunoSEQ multiplex PCR assay. TCRdb carries this immuneACCESS record with in-frame sequences only. Its versions omit some clonotypes, under half of them owing to an unresolved V gene in the studies checked, with the rest unexplained. In all, the sample holds 3,000 or so clones, and 75% to 90% of those were seen once. The ten largest clones add up to around 3% of the sample. Sequencing was performed on FFPE adjacent normal lung tissue. The source of these receptors is a person aged 65 to 85 with lung adenocarcinoma.

The chain has TRBV11-2 and TRBJ2-3, with TRBD2 identical over 10 bases. Germline CDR1 reads SGHAT; CDR2 reads FQNNGV. J lost 6 bases, V lost 5 bases, and 17 bases had no gene match. The CDR3 runs 18 residues. DNA for the CDR3: TGTGCCAGCAGCCCCGGCGGGAAAGCGGGAGGGCCTGGGGATACGCAGTATTTT. This translates into CASSPGGKAGGPGDTQYF.

The table lists this clone with a count of one. The chain carries TRBV2 and TRBJ1-5; TRBD1 matches 9 bases. CDR3 length: 14 amino acids. The J segment lost 7 bases and the V segment lost 4 bases, leaving 5 bases of the junction unmatched. Germline values: CDR1 SNHLY, CDR2 FYNNEI. The chain's CDR3 is CASSAQGASQPQHF. The CDR3 nucleotides are TGTGCCAGCAGTGCACAGGGGGCCTCGCAGCCCCAGCATTTT.

The chain couples TRBV28 to TRBJ2-1; D remains ambiguous. V shed 7 bases and J shed 6 bases, with 16 bases lying between them. The CDR3 runs 14 residues. Germline CDR1 is MDHEN and CDR2 is SYDVKM. The CDR3 region is CASTTLPRSNEQFF. The CDR3 DNA is TGTGCCAGCACGACCCTGCCTCGGAGCAATGAGCAGTTCTTC.

The chain joins TRBV30 to TRBJ2-2; TRBD2 might be the D (5 bases). There are 14 residues in the CDR3. Trimming took off 5 bases at V and 3 bases at J, with 13 bases between the two ends. Germline V gene lookup returns CDR1 GTSNPN and CDR2 SVGIG (reference sequence). In DNA, the CDR3 is TGTGCCTGGGAGGTCGGACTGGACACCGGGGAGCTGTTTTTT. Translation gives CAWEVGLDTGELFF.

The chain uses TRBV29-1 and TRBJ2-7; no firm D call. From germline, CDR1 is SQVTM and CDR2 ANQGSEA. The CDR3 is 14 residues long. V was clipped by 0 bases and J by 1 base, with 10 bases between them. Written as DNA, the CDR3 is TGCAGCGTTGAAGATCCCTTAGGGTCCTACGAGCAGTACTTC. This translates into CSVEDPLGSYEQYF.

The chain uses TRBV18 and TRBJ2-7; D may be TRBD1 (5 bases). This CDR3 is 15 amino acids long. Deletions cut 3 bases from V and 2 bases from J, with 14 bases between. Germline V gene data show CDR1 as KGHSH and CDR2 as LQKENI. CDR3: CASSPSDTATYEQYF. DNA for the CDR3: TGTGCCAGCTCACCGTCGGACACGGCGACCTACGAGCAGTACTTC. Together with reference TRBV18 and TRBJ2-7, the CDR3 gives the full variable domain: NAGVMQNPRHLVRRRGQEARLRCSPMKGHSHVYWYRQLPEEGLKFMVYLQKENIIDESGMPKERFSAEFPKEGPSILRIQQVVRGDSAAYFCASSPSDTATYEQYFGPGTRLTVT.

The genes are TRBV7-9 and TRBJ1-1; weak D call: TRBD1 (5 bases). This CDR3 comprises 15 residues. Germline assignment: CDR1 SEHNR and CDR2 FQNEAQ (reference sequence). The V and J ends lost 5 bases and 1 base respectively, with 14 bases between them. Here the CDR3 reads CASSPRDLSNTEAFF. DNA for the CDR3: TGTGCCAGCAGCCCCCGGGACCTATCGAACACTGAAGCTTTCTTT.

CDR3 loop: CASSYSGDRSFYGYTF. DNA for the CDR3: TGTGCCAGCAGTTACTCGGGGGACAGATCCTTCTATGGCTACACCTTC. The chain carries TRBV6-6 and TRBJ1-2; 7 bases are shared with TRBD1. This CDR3 has 16 amino acids. Germline CDR1 is MNHNY and CDR2 is SVGAGI (reference sequence). J was trimmed by 4 bases and V by 0 bases; bases with no gene match: 8.

The chain has TRBV5-6 and TRBJ1-1; D might be TRBD1 (6 bases). From germline, CDR1 is SGHDT and CDR2 YYEEEE. V gave up 0 bases and J gave up 2 bases, with 14 bases separating them. The CDR3 is 16 residues long. The chain's CDR3 is CASSLAARGINTEAFF. The CDR3 bases are TGTGCCAGCAGCTTGGCCGCCAGGGGAATAAACACTGAAGCTTTCTTT.

This rearrangement joins TRBV6-5 to TRBJ2-2, with D perhaps matching TRBD1 (6 bases). The CDR3 runs 14 residues. Trimming stripped 8 bases from V and 3 bases from J, with 13 bases between. The germline V gene encodes CDR1 MNHEY and CDR2 SVGAGI. This CDR3 is CASLAGVDTGELFF. As DNA, the CDR3 is TGTGCCAGCTTGGCAGGGGTGGACACCGGGGAGCTGTTTTTT.

The chain links TRBV2 to TRBJ1-4; D uncertain. Germline values: CDR1 SNHLY, CDR2 FYNNEI. Trimming removed 1 base at V and 8 bases at J, with 8 bases between. The CDR3 has 13 residues. As DNA, the CDR3 is TGTGCCAGCAGTGAAGGGGCGGAAGAAAAACTGTTTTTT. Translating it yields CASSEGAEEKLFF.

This chain joins TRBV7-9 and TRBJ1-1; D might be TRBD1 (6 bases). Between the trimmed V and J ends, which lost 4 bases and 3 bases, there was a span of 9 bases. This CDR3 contains 13 residues. Germline V gives CDR1 SEHNR, CDR2 FQNEAQ (reference sequence). CDR3 in amino acids: CASSSGQYTEAFF. The CDR3, as DNA: TGTGCCAGCAGCTCAGGACAGTACACTGAAGCTTTCTTT.

J is TRBJ2-1 and V is TRBV6-1; a weak D match, TRBD1 (5 bases). The CDR3 consists of 13 residues. Germline CDR1 is MNHNS and CDR2 is SASEGT. V was pared by 10 bases and J by 8 bases, with 18 bases between. In DNA form, the CDR3 reads TGTGCCACCAGACAGAACCAAGTTTATGAGCAGTTCTTC. This translates into CATRQNQVYEQFF.

Concerning this clone itself: Other DNA sequences within the sample encode an identical CDR3. The rearrangement joins TRBV7-3 to TRBJ2-5; D might be TRBD1 (6 bases). Trimming left V 2 bases short and J 2 bases short, with 6 bases between. Germline lookup yields CDR1 SGHTA and CDR2 FQGTGA. The CDR3 is made up of 13 amino acids. The CDR3 sequence: CASSLGQQETQYF. CDR3 nucleotide sequence: TGTGCCAGCAGCTTAGGACAGCAAGAGACCCAGTACTTC.

This sequence joins TRBV27 and TRBJ2-7; no clear D. V was clipped by 0 bases and J by 7 bases, with 7 bases between them. This CDR3 has 12 residues. The germline V gene encodes CDR1 MNHEY and CDR2 SMNVEV (reference sequence). The CDR3 protein is CASSLSTGEQYF. The CDR3 bases are TGTGCCAGCAGTTTATCAACCGGGGAGCAGTACTTC.

The gene calls are TRBV28 and TRBJ1-2; no definite D call. Germline CDR1 and CDR2: MDHEN and SYDVKM. This CDR3 is built from 14 residues. The ends were cut back, 6 bases at V and 0 bases at J, with 11 bases in the middle. This CDR3 is CASSPAPPNYGYTF. DNA of the CDR3: TGTGCCAGCAGCCCCGCCCCTCCTAACTATGGCTACACCTTC.

DNA for the CDR3: TGTGCCTGGAGTGTAAGGACCGTGGGCTATTCCTACGAGCAGTACTTC. It codes for CAWSVRTVGYSYEQYF. The chain carries TRBV30 and TRBJ2-7; D is uncertain. The V gene's germline CDR1 is GTSNPN and CDR2 SVGIG (reference sequence). CDR3 length: 16 residues. Trimming took 0 bases from V and 1 from J, leaving 16 bases between them.

This clone was counted a single time. This rearrangement joins TRBV4-1 to TRBJ2-3, with D maybe TRBD2 (6 bases). The germline V gene has CDR1 MGHRA and CDR2 YSYEKL. The V end was cut by 4 bases, the J end by 4 bases, with 9 bases between. CDR3 length equals 13 residues. This CDR3 reads CASSPPGADTQYF. In DNA form, the CDR3 reads TGCGCCAGCAGCCCCCCGGGAGCAGATACGCAGTATTTT.